This T cell receptor (beta chain) was sequenced in a study of control samples from healthy donors and cancer patients. CDR3 length: 12 residues. CDR1 and CDR2 (germline): SGHAT, FQNNGV. Trimming stripped 4 bases from V and 3 bases from J, with 7 bases between. TCRdb's table, derived via immunoSEQ multiplex PCR, lists solely in-frame clones and lacks some. The profile shows around 70,000 clones, approximately 89% of them singletons. The chain is built from TRBV11-2 and TRBJ2-7, with D unresolved. Source material: PBMCs. The source of this sequence is a woman in her fifties or sixties with head and neck cancer. In DNA form, the CDR3 reads TGTGCCAGCAGCTCCAAGGGCTACGAGCAGTACTTC. Encoded protein: CASSSKGYEQYF.